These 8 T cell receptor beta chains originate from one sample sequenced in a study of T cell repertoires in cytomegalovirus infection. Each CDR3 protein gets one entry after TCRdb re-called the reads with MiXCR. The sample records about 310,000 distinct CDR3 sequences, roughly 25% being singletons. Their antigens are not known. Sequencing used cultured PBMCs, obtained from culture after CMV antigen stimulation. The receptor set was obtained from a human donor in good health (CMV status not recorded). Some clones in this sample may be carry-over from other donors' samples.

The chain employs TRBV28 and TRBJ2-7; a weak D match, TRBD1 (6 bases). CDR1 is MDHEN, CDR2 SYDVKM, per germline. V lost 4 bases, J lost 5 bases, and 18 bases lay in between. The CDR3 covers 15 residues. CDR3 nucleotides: TGTGCCAGCAGTTCCCTTCCACAGGGCGAGGACGAGCAGTACTTC. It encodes CASSSLPQGEDEQYF.

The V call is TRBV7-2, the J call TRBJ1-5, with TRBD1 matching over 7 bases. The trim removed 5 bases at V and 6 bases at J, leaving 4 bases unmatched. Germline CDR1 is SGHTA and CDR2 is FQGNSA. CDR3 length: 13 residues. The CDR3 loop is CASSTGVSQPQHF. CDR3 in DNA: TGTGCCAGCAGCACAGGGGTGAGTCAGCCCCAGCATTTT.

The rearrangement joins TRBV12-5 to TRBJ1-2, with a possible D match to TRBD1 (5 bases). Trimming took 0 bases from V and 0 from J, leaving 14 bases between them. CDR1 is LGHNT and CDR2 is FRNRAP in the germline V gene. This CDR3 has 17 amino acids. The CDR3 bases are TGTGCTAGTGGTTTGGTACCTTCAGGGCCAACTAACTATGGCTACACCTTC. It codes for CASGLVPSGPTNYGYTF.

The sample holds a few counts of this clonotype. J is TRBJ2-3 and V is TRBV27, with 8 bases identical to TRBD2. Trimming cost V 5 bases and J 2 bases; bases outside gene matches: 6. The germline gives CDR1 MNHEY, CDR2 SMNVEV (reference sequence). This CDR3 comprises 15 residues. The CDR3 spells CASSTGGVHTDTQYF. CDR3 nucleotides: TGTGCCAGCAGTACCGGGGGGGTGCACACAGATACGCAGTATTTT.

CDR3 residues: CASSYYLQETQYF. DNA for the CDR3: TGTGCCAGCAGTTACTACTTACAAGAGACCCAGTACTTC. The chain joins TRBV6-2 or TRBV6-3 to TRBJ2-5; the D is unclear. The CDR3 totals 13 residues. Trimming left V 1 base short and J 2 bases short, with 5 bases between. Germline V lookup: CDR1 MNHEY, CDR2 SVGEGT.

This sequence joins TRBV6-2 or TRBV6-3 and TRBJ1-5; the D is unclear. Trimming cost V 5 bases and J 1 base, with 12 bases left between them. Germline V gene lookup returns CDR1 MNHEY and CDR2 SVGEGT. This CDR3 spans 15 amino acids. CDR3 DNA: TGTGCCAGCAGTGCCCGGTATGGAAGCAATCAGCCCCAGCATTTT. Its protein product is CASSARYGSNQPQHF.

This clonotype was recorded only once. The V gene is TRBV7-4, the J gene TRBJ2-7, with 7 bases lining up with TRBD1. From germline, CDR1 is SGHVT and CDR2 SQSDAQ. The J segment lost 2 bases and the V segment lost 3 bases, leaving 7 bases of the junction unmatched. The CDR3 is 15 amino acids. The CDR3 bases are TGTGCCAGCAGCTTTTCCGGGACAGAGACCTACGAGCAGTACGTC. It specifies CASSFSGTETYEQYV.

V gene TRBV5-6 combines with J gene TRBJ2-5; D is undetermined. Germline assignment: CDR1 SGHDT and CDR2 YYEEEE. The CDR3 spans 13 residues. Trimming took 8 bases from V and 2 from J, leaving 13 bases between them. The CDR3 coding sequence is TGTGCCAGTTCACGGAATCAACAAGAGACCCAGTACTTC. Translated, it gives CASSRNQQETQYF.